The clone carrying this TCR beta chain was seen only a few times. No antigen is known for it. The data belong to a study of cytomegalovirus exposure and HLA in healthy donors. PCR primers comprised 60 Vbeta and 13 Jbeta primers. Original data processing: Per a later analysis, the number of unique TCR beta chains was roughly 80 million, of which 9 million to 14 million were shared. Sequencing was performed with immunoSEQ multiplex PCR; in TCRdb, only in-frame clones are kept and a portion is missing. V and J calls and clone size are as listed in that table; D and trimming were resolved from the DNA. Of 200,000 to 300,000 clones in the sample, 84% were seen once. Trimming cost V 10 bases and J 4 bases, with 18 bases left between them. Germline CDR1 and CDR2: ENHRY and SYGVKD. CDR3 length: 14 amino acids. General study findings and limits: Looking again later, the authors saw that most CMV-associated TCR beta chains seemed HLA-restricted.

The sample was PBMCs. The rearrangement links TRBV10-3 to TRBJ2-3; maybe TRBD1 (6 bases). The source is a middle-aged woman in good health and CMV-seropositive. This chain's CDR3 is CATTGTRGADTQYF. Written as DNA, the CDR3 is TGTGCCACTACCGGGACAAGAGGTGCAGATACGCAGTATTTT.